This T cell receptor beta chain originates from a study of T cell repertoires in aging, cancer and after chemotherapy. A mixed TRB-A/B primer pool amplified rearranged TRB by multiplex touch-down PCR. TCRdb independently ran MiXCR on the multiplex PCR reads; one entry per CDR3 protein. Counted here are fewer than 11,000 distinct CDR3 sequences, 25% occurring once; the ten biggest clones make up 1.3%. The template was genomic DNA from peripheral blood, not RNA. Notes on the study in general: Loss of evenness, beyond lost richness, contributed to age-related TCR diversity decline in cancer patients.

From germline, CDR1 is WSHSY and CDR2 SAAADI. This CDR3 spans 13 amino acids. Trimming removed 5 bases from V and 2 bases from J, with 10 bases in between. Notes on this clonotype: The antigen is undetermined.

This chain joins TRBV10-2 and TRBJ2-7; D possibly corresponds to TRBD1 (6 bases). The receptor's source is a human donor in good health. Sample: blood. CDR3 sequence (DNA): TGCGCCAGCAGTCCTACAGGGACCTACGAGCAGTACTTC. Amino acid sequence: CASSPTGTYEQYF.